Here is one TCR beta chain with its context. Deep was the level used in running the assay. TCRdb keeps only in-frame clones here, not all; method: immunoSEQ multiplex PCR. The sample has roughly 550,000 clones, around 95% seen once; the top ten hold around 0.097%. This specimen comes from a study of shared clonotypes between healthy human individuals. Naive CD8 cells, CD45RO-negative and positively selected for CCR7, excluded terminally differentiated effector memory CD45RA+ cells. The CDR3 loop spans 17 amino acids. CDR1 LNHDA and CDR2 SQIVND come from the germline V gene (reference sequence). V shed 3 bases and J 6 bases; nucleotides not matched to a gene: 10.

The chain recombines TRBV19 with TRBJ2-3; 12 bases are a match to TRBD2. The origin of this receptor is a woman aged 30 to 39 in good health. Source material: naive CD8+ T cells sorted from blood. CDR3 sequence reads: CASSIITSGRPGDTQYF. The CDR3 nucleotides are TGTGCCAGTAGTATCATCACTAGCGGGAGGCCCGGGGATACGCAGTATTTT.